Listed below are T cell receptor beta chains from one sample, sequenced in a study of blood T cell repertoires in COVID-19. Profiled with immunoSEQ multiplex PCR; TCRdb holds only in-frame clones, not every one. The sample shows about 46,000 clones, over 70% of them seen only once. Sequencing was performed on peripheral blood. The receptors stem from a human donor with active COVID-19. The donor label of this sample is uncertain. Both conserved end residues are part of each CDR3. The D gene is left open where the match is weak. Only some rows state a clone size, as once, few, many or a class for expanded clones.

J: TRBJ2-7
D: NA
size: NA
V: TRBV28
DNA: TGTGCCAGCATCGGGGGAAAGGGGTCCTACGAGCAGTACTTC
CDR3: CASIGGKGSYEQYF

J: TRBJ2-7
D: NA
size: NA
V: TRBV11-3
DNA: TGTGCCAGCAGCGCGAGTGGGGCCGGCGAGCAGTACTTC
CDR3: CASSASGAGEQYF

J: TRBJ2-7
D: NA
size: NA
V: TRBV21-1
DNA: TGTGCCAGCAACCCGGGACAGCGGTTTGACGAGCAGTACTTC
CDR3: CASNPGQRFDEQYF

J: TRBJ2-2
D: NA
size: NA
V: TRBV6-5
DNA: TGTGCCAGCAGTTACTCGCTGACAGGGAACACCGGGGAGCTGTTTTTT
CDR3: CASSYSLTGNTGELFF

J: TRBJ1-5
D: NA
size: NA
V: TRBV5-1
DNA: TGCGCCAGCAGCTTGGGTTGGCCCTCGGGGCAGCCCCAGCATTTT
CDR3: CASSLGWPSGQPQHF

J: TRBJ1-1
D: TRBD1
size: NA
V: TRBV4-2
DNA: TGTGCCAGCGGGCAGGGGGGAAACACTGAAGCTTTCTTT
CDR3: CASGQGGNTEAFF

J: TRBJ2-5
D: NA
size: NA
V: TRBV7-7
DNA: TGTGCTAGCAGCCCCACAGGGCTGGAGACCCAGTACTTC
CDR3: CASSPTGLETQYF

J: TRBJ1-5
D: TRBD1
size: NA
V: TRBV25-1
DNA: TGTGCCACCCGGGGACAGGGAGACAATCAGCCCCAGCATTTT
CDR3: CATRGQGDNQPQHF

J: TRBJ2-1
D: NA
size: NA
V: TRBV6-2/TRBV6-3
DNA: TGTGCCAGCAGTTACATAAACTGGGGCCCCTACAATGAGCAGTTCTTC
CDR3: CASSYINWGPYNEQFF

J: TRBJ2-3
D: TRBD2
size: NA
V: TRBV7-2
DNA: TGTGCCAGCAGCCGTCCCGGGACTAGCGGGAGGCCGGTAGATACGCAGTATTTT
CDR3: CASSRPGTSGRPVDTQYF

J: TRBJ2-7
D: NA
size: NA
V: TRBV6-5
DNA: TGTGCCAGCAGGAAACAGGGAAGTGGAGAGCAGTACTTC
CDR3: CASRKQGSGEQYF

J: TRBJ2-4
D: NA
size: NA
V: TRBV5-1
DNA: TGCGCCAGCAGCTACCTAGACAGAGGCAAAAACATTCAGTACTTC
CDR3: CASSYLDRGKNIQYF

J: TRBJ1-2
D: TRBD1
size: NA
V: TRBV6-6
DNA: TGTGCCAGCAGTTACTCGAGCACAGGGGTCTATGGCTACACCTTC
CDR3: CASSYSSTGVYGYTF

J: TRBJ2-7
D: TRBD2
size: NA
V: TRBV19
DNA: TGTGCCAGTAGTCAGGGACTAGCGGGAGATCGCGAGCAGTACTTC
CDR3: CASSQGLAGDREQYF

J: TRBJ2-1
D: TRBD2
size: NA
V: TRBV7-2
DNA: TGTGCCAGCAGCGTGCGGGAGGGCCAATTGAATGAGCAGTTCTTC
CDR3: CASSVREGQLNEQFF

J: TRBJ2-3
D: NA
size: NA
V: TRBV5-1
DNA: TGCGCCAGCAGCCCCAGCGGATTCACAGATACGCAGTATTTT
CDR3: CASSPSGFTDTQYF

J: TRBJ2-6
D: NA
size: NA
V: TRBV18
DNA: TGTGCCAGCTCCCTAACCGCGCAGGGAACCCCTGGGGCCAACGTCCTGACTTTC
CDR3: CASSLTAQGTPGANVLTF

J: TRBJ2-1
D: TRBD2
size: NA
V: TRBV24-1
DNA: TGTGCCACCTCGGATAGCGGGAGAGGCTACAATGAGCAGTTCTTC
CDR3: CATSDSGRGYNEQFF

J: TRBJ1-2
D: TRBD1
size: once
V: TRBV18
DNA: TGTGCCAGCTCACCGACAGGGGGTGACTATGGCTACACCTTC
CDR3: CASSPTGGDYGYTF

J: TRBJ2-2
D: TRBD1
size: NA
V: TRBV27
DNA: TGTGCCAGCGGGGACAGGTCGACCGGGGAGCTGTTTTTT
CDR3: CASGDRSTGELFF

J: TRBJ1-1
D: NA
size: NA
V: TRBV5-4
DNA: TGTGCCAGCAGCATACCACAGGGCACTGAAGCTTTCTTT
CDR3: CASSIPQGTEAFF

J: TRBJ2-7
D: TRBD1
size: NA
V: TRBV27
DNA: TGTGCCAGCATTCTTACCCAGGGGGCGACCGAGCAGTACTTC
CDR3: CASILTQGATEQYF

J: TRBJ1-3
D: NA
size: NA
V: TRBV5-5
DNA: TGTGCCAGCAGCTTGGATTGGGGGGGGCCGGGTCAATTTTTT
CDR3: CASSLDWGGPGQFF

J: TRBJ1-5
D: TRBD1
size: NA
V: TRBV5-5
DNA: TGTGCCAGCAGCCCCGGGACAGGGGTTGATCAGCCCCAGCATTTT
CDR3: CASSPGTGVDQPQHF

J: TRBJ1-2
D: NA
size: NA
V: TRBV3-1/TRBV3-2
DNA: TGTGCCAGCAGCCAAGGGCAGGTCTATGGCTACACCTTC
CDR3: CASSQGQVYGYTF

J: TRBJ2-6
D: TRBD1
size: NA
V: TRBV18
DNA: TGTGCCAGCTCTTCGACAGGGGGCGCGTATGGGGCCAACGTCCTGACTTTC
CDR3: CASSSTGGAYGANVLTF

J: TRBJ1-1
D: NA
size: NA
V: TRBV6-1
DNA: TGTGCCAGCAGTGAAGACCGGTTTGAAGCTTTCTTT
CDR3: CASSEDRFEAFF

J: TRBJ1-1
D: NA
size: NA
V: TRBV5-1
DNA: TGCGCCAGCAGCTCAACTATGAACACTGAAGCTTTCTTT
CDR3: CASSSTMNTEAFF

J: TRBJ1-6
D: NA
size: NA
V: TRBV21-1
DNA: TGTGCCAGCAGCGCCCGACAGGGGAGAAATTCACCCCTCCACTTT
CDR3: CASSARQGRNSPLHF

J: TRBJ2-1
D: TRBD2
size: NA
V: TRBV11-2
DNA: TGTGCCAGCATCCGGGGGGGACTAGCGCGAAATGAGCAGTTCTTC
CDR3: CASIRGGLARNEQFF

J: TRBJ1-4
D: NA
size: few
V: TRBV11-2
DNA: TGTGCCAGCAGCTTAGGTCAACAGGGATCGGGTGAAAAACTGTTTTTT
CDR3: CASSLGQQGSGEKLFF

J: TRBJ1-2
D: NA
size: NA
V: TRBV11-1
DNA: TGTGCCAGCAGCCTCGGCCCGGGAGGCAGCTACACCTTC
CDR3: CASSLGPGGSYTF

J: TRBJ1-1
D: NA
size: once
V: TRBV21-1
DNA: TGTGCCAGCAGCAATCAACAGGGGTACACTGAAGCTTTCTTT
CDR3: CASSNQQGYTEAFF

J: TRBJ2-7
D: NA
size: NA
V: TRBV6-5
DNA: TGTGCCAGCAGTCTATATGTCCGCTACGAGCAGTACTTC
CDR3: CASSLYVRYEQYF

J: TRBJ2-2
D: TRBD2
size: NA
V: TRBV4-1
DNA: TGCGCCAGCAGCCGCGAGGGACTAGCGGGACTACGGGTCACCGGGGAGCTGTTTTTT
CDR3: CASSREGLAGLRVTGELFF

J: TRBJ1-6
D: NA
size: few
V: TRBV11-3
DNA: TGTGCCAGCAGCTCGGACAGTCGGAATTCACCCCTCCACTTT
CDR3: CASSSDSRNSPLHF

J: TRBJ2-3
D: TRBD2
size: NA
V: TRBV6-1
DNA: TGTGCCAGCAGTGAAAGGGACCTGTGGGCTAGCGGGAGTAAAAATACGCAGTATTTT
CDR3: CASSERDLWASGSKNTQYF

J: TRBJ2-5
D: NA
size: NA
V: TRBV29-1
DNA: TGCAGCGTTGGGGGGCAGACCCAGTACTTC
CDR3: CSVGGQTQYF

J: TRBJ2-1
D: TRBD2
size: once
V: TRBV4-3
DNA: TGCGCCAGCAGCCAAGATCGGGAGGCCTCCTACAATGAGCAGTTCTTC
CDR3: CASSQDREASYNEQFF

J: TRBJ1-3
D: NA
size: NA
V: TRBV5-4
DNA: TGTGCCAGCAGCACGGGAGGAGGAAACACCATATATTTT
CDR3: CASSTGGGNTIYF

J: TRBJ2-3
D: TRBD1
size: NA
V: TRBV19
DNA: TGTGCCAGTAGCCCCCAGGGGGACGCTTTTTCGCAGTATTTT
CDR3: CASSPQGDAFSQYF

J: TRBJ1-1
D: NA
size: NA
V: TRBV3-1/TRBV3-2
DNA: TGTGCCAGCAGCCAACCGGGACAAGGCGCCGAAGCTTTCTTT
CDR3: CASSQPGQGAEAFF

J: TRBJ2-1
D: TRBD1
size: NA
V: TRBV19
DNA: TGTGCCAGTAGTAGGCTACAGGGGGCGGCGAACAATGAGCAGTTCTTC
CDR3: CASSRLQGAANNEQFF

J: TRBJ2-6
D: TRBD1
size: NA
V: TRBV5-4
DNA: TGTGCCAGCAGCTCCGGGACAGGGGCCCGCTCTGGGGCCAACGTCCTGACTTTC
CDR3: CASSSGTGARSGANVLTF

J: TRBJ2-7
D: TRBD1
size: NA
V: TRBV5-4
DNA: TGTGCCAGCAGCTTGCGTACAGGGGGCGACGAGCAGTACTTC
CDR3: CASSLRTGGDEQYF

J: TRBJ1-4
D: TRBD1
size: NA
V: TRBV27
DNA: TGTGCCAGCAGTTTAAGGGACAGGGAGGAAAAACTGTTTTTT
CDR3: CASSLRDREEKLFF

J: TRBJ1-1
D: TRBD1
size: NA
V: TRBV6-5
DNA: TGTGCCAGCGGACAGGGTTGGGACACTGAAGCTTTCTTT
CDR3: CASGQGWDTEAFF

J: TRBJ2-3
D: NA
size: NA
V: TRBV5-1
DNA: TGCGCCAGCAGCTTGGGCCTTGGGGGGTTCGGCACAGATACGCAGTATTTT
CDR3: CASSLGLGGFGTDTQYF

J: TRBJ2-3
D: TRBD2
size: NA
V: TRBV20-1
DNA: TGCAGTGCTAGTCCATCTAGCGGGAGCACAGATACGCAGTATTTT
CDR3: CSASPSSGSTDTQYF

J: TRBJ1-1
D: TRBD1
size: NA
V: TRBV6-5
DNA: TGTGCCAGCAGTTACTCCGGGACAGGGGGGAACACTGAAGCTTTCTTT
CDR3: CASSYSGTGGNTEAFF

J: TRBJ2-7
D: TRBD2
size: NA
V: TRBV7-2
DNA: TGTGCCAGCAGCTTACGCAGCGGGAGCAAAACCTACGAGCAGTACTTC
CDR3: CASSLRSGSKTYEQYF

J: TRBJ1-4
D: TRBD1
size: NA
V: TRBV18
DNA: TGTGCCAGCTCACCAAGGCAGGGGGACGAAAAACTGTTTTTT
CDR3: CASSPRQGDEKLFF

J: TRBJ1-4
D: TRBD1
size: few
V: TRBV2
DNA: TGTGCCAGCAGTGAGTGGCAGGGGGTGGAAAAACTGTTTTTT
CDR3: CASSEWQGVEKLFF

J: TRBJ2-2
D: NA
size: once
V: TRBV2
DNA: TGTGCCAGCAGTGAAGCGGGGGGGCCGGCCGGGGAGCTGTTTTTT
CDR3: CASSEAGGPAGELFF

J: TRBJ2-7
D: NA
size: NA
V: TRBV18
DNA: TGTGCCAGCTCACCACGGGCAGGGCCCTACGAGCAGTACTTC
CDR3: CASSPRAGPYEQYF

J: TRBJ2-3
D: NA
size: NA
V: TRBV28
DNA: TGTGCCAGTACCTCAGATCCAGATACGCAGTATTTT
CDR3: CASTSDPDTQYF

J: TRBJ1-1
D: NA
size: NA
V: TRBV14
DNA: TGTGCCAGCAGCCGGCTGAACACTGAAGCTTTCTTT
CDR3: CASSRLNTEAFF

J: TRBJ2-3
D: NA
size: NA
V: TRBV2
DNA: TGTGCCAGCAGTGGTATGGGCCTAGTCGGGGGTACGCAGTATTTT
CDR3: CASSGMGLVGGTQYF

J: TRBJ1-3
D: NA
size: NA
V: TRBV5-1
DNA: TGCGCCAGCAGTCGTGACACTCAACCTGGAAACACCATATATTTT
CDR3: CASSRDTQPGNTIYF

J: TRBJ2-7
D: TRBD2
size: NA
V: TRBV27
DNA: TGTGCCAGCAGTTCCCCGACTAGCGGGAGTTACGAGCAGTACTTC
CDR3: CASSSPTSGSYEQYF